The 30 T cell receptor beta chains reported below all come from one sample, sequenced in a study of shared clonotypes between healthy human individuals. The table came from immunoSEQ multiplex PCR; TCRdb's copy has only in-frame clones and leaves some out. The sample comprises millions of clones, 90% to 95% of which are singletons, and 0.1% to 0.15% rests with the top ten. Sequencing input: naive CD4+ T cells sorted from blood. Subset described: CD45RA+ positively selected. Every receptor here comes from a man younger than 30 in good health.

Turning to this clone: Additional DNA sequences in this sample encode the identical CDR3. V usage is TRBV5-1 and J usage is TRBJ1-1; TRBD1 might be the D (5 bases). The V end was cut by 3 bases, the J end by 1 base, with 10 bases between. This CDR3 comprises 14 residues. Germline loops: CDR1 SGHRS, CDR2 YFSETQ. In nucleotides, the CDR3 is TGCGCCAGCAGCTCCTCGGGGGGGAACACTGAAGCTTTCTTT. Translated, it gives CASSSSGGNTEAFF.

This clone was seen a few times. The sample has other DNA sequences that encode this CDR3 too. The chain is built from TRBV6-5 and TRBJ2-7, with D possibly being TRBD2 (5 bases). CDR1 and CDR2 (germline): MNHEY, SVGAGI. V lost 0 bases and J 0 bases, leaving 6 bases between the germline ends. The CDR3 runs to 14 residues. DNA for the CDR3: TGTGCCAGCAGTTACTCGGGGAGCTCCTACGAGCAGTACTTC. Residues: CASSYSGSSYEQYF.

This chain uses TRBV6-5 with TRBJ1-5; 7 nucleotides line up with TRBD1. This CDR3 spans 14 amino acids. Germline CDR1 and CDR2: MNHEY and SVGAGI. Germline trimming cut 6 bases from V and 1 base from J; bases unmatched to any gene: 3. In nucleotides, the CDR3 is TGTGCCAGCAGAAAACAGGGGAGCAATCAGCCCCAGCATTTT. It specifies CASRKQGSNQPQHF.

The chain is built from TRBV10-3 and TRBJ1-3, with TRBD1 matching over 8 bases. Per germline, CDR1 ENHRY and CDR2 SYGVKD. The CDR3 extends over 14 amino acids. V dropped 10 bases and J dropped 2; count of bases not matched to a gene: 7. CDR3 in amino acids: CASEQGAAGNTIYF. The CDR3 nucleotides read TGTGCCAGCGAGCAGGGGGCTGCTGGAAACACCATATATTTT.

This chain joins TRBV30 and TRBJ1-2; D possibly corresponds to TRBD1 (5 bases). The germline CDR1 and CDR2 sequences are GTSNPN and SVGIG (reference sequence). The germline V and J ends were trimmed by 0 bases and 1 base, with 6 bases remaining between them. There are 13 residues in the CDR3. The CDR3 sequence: CAWSVDSNYGYTF. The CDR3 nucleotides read TGTGCCTGGAGTGTTGACAGTAACTATGGCTACACCTTC.

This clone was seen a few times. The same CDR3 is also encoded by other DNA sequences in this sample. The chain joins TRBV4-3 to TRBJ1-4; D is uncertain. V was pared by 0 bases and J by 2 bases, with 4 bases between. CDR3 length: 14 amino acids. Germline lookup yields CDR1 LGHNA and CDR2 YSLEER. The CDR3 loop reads CASSQDGTNEKLFF. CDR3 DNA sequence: TGCGCCAGCAGCCAAGATGGGACTAATGAAAAACTGTTTTTT.

This CDR3 reads CASSRGFSLGNTEAFF. The CDR3 bases are TGTGCCAGCTCTCGGGGATTTTCGTTAGGAAACACTGAAGCTTTCTTT. The chain recombines TRBV5-6 with TRBJ1-1; D unresolved. Per the germline V gene, CDR1 is SGHDT and CDR2 is YYEEEE. V dropped 7 bases and J dropped 2 bases, with 21 bases sitting between them. This CDR3 spans 16 amino acids.

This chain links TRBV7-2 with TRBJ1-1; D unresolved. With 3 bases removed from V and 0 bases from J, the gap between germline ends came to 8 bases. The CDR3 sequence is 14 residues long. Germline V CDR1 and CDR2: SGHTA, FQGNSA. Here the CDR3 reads CASSLVDLNTEAFF. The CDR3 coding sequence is TGTGCCAGCAGCTTGGTTGATTTGAACACTGAAGCTTTCTTT. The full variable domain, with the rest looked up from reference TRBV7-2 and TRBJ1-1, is GAGVSQSPSNKVTEKGKDVELRCDPISGHTALYWYRQSLGQGLEFLIYFQGNSAPDKSGLPSDRFSAERTGGSVSTLTIQRTQQEDSAVYLCASSLVDLNTEAFFGQGTRLTVV.

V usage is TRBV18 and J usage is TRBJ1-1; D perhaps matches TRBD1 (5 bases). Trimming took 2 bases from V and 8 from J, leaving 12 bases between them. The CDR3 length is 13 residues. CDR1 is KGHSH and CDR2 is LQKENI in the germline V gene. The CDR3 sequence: CASSPLGRAEAFF. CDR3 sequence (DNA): TGTGCCAGCTCACCATTGGGCAGGGCCGAAGCTTTCTTT.

The CDR3 nucleotides read TGTGCCGGAGGGGGACGGCTCCCCTACGAGCAGTACTTC. Translated: CAGGGRLPYEQYF. This chain connects TRBV30 to TRBJ2-7; D is possibly TRBD1 or TRBD2 (6 bases each). The CDR3 is 13 residues long. Trimming cost V 8 bases and J 2 bases, with 16 bases left between them. Germline values: CDR1 GTSNPN, CDR2 SVGIG (reference sequence).

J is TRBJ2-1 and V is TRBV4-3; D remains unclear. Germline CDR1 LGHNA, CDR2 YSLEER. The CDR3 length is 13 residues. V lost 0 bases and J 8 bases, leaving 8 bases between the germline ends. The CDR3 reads CASSQELWDEQFF. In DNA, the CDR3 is TGCGCCAGCAGCCAAGAACTCTGGGATGAGCAGTTCTTC.

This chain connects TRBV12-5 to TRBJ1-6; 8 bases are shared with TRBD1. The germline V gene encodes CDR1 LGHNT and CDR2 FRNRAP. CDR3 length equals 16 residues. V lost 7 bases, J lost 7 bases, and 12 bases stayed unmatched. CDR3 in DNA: TGTGCTAGTGCCCGATCCGGGACAGGCTTAAATTCACCCCTCCACTTT. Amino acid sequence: CASARSGTGLNSPLHF.

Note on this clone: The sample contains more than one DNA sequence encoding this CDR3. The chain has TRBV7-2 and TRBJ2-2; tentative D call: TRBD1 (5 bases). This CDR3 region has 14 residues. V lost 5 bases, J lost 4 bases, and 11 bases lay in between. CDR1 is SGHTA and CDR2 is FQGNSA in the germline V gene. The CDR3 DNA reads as TGTGCCAGCAGCCCAGGGCCGTCCACCGGGGAGCTGTTTTTT. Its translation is CASSPGPSTGELFF.

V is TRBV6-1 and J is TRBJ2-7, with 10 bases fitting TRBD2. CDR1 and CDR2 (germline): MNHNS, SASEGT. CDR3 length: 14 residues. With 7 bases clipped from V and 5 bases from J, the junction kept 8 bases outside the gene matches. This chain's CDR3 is CASTPGLANHEQYF. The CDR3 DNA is TGTGCCAGCACCCCGGGACTAGCGAATCACGAGCAGTACTTC.

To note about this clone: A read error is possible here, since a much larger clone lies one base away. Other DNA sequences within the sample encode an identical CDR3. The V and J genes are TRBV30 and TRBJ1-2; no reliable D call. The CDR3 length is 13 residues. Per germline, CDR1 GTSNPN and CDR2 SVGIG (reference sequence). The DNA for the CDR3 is TGTGCCTGGAACAGCGGGGTGGGGTATGACTACACTTTC. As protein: CAWNSGVGYDYTF. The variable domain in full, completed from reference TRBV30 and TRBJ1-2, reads SQTIHQWPATLVQPVGSPLSLECTVEGTSNPNLYWYRQAAGRGLQLLFYSVGIGQISSEVPQNLSASRPQDRQFILSSKKLLLSDSGFYLCAWNSGVGYDYTFGSGTRLTVV.

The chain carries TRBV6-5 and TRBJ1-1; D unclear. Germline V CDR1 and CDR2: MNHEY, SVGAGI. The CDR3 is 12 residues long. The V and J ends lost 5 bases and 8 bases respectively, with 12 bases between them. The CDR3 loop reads CASSRGSNEAFF. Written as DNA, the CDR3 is TGTGCCAGCAGTCGCGGAAGCAACGAAGCTTTCTTT.

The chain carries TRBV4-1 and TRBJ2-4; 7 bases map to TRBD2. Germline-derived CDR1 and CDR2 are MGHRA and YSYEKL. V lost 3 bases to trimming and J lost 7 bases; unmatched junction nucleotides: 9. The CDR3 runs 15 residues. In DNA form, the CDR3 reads TGCGCCAGCAGCCAGACGGGGAGGGAAGGGAACATTCAGTACTTC. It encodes CASSQTGREGNIQYF.

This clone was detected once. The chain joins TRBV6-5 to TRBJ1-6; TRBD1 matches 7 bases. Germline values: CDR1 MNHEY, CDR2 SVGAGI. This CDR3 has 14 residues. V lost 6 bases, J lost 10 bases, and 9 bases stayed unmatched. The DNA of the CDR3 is TGTGCCAGCAGGACCACAGGGGAAGGATCACCCCTCCACTTT. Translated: CASRTTGEGSPLHF.

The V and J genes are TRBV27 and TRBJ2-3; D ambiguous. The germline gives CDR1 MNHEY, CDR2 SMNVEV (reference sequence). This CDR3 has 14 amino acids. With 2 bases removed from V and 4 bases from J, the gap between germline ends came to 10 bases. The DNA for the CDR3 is TGTGCCAGCAGTTTACAGGACGGTGCAGATACGCAGTATTTT. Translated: CASSLQDGADTQYF.

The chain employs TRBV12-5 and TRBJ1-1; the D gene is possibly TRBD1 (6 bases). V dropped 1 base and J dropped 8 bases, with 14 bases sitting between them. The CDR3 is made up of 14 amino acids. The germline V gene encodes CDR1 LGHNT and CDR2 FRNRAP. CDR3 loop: CASGLAGPGAEAFF. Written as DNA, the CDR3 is TGTGCTAGTGGTTTGGCAGGCCCGGGGGCGGAAGCTTTCTTT.

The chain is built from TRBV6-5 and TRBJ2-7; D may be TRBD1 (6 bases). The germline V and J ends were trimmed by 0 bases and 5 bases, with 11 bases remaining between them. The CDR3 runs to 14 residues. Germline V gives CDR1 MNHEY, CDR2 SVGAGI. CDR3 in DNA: TGTGCCAGCAGTTACTCAAGGGGGTTCAACGAGCAGTACTTC. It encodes CASSYSRGFNEQYF.

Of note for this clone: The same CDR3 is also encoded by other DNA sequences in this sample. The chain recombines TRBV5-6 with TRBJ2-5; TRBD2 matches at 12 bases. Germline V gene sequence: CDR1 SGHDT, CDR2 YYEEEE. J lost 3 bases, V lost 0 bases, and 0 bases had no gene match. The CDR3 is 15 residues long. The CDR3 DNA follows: TGTGCCAGCAGCTTGGGACTAGCGGGGGAAGAGACCCAGTACTTC. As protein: CASSLGLAGEETQYF.

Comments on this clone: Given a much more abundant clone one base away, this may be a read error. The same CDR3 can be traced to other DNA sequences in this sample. The CDR3 protein is CASSLQDQPQHF. The DNA of the CDR3 is TGTGCCAGCAGCTTACAGGATCAGCCCCAGCATTTT. The V call is TRBV7-9, the J call TRBJ1-5; D gene uncertain. This CDR3 spans 12 amino acids. Germline V gene lookup returns CDR1 SEHNR and CDR2 FQNEAQ (reference sequence). The V gene lost 2 bases and the J gene lost 5 bases, with 4 bases spanning the gap.

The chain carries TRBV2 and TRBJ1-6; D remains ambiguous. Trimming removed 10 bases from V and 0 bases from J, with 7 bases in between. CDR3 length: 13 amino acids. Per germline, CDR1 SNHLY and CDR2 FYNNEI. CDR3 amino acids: CATGSSYNSPLHF. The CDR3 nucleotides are TGTGCCACGGGGAGCTCCTATAATTCACCCCTCCACTTT.

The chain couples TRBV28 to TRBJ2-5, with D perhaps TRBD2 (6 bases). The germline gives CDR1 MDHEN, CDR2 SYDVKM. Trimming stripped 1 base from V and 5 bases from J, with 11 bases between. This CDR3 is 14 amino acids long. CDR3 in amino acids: CASSLSPGRETQYF. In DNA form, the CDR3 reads TGTGCCAGCAGTTTATCCCCAGGGAGGGAGACCCAGTACTTC.

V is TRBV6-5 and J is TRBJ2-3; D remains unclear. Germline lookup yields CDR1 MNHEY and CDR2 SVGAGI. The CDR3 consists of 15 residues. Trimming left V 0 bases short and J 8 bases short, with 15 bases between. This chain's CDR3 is CASSYSMSPPGTQYF. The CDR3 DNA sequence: TGTGCCAGCAGTTACTCGATGAGCCCCCCGGGTACGCAGTATTTT.

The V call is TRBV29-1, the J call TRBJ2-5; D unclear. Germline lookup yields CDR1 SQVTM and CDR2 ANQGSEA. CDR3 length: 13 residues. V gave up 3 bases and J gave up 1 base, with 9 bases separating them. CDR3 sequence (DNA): TGCAGCGTTGATCGCAGCCGCCAAGAGACCCAGTACTTC. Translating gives CSVDRSRQETQYF.

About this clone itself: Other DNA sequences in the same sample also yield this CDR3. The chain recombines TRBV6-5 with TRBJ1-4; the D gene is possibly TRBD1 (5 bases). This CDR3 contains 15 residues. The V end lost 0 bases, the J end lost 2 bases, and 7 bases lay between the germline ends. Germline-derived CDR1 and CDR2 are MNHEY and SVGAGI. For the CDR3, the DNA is TGTGCCAGCAGTTACTCCGGGACCACTAATGAAAAACTGTTTTTT. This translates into CASSYSGTTNEKLFF.

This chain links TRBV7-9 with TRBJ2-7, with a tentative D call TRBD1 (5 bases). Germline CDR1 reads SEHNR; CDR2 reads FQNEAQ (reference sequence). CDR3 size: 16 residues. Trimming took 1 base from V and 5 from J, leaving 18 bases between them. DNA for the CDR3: TGTGCCAGCAGCTTAGGGGGCGGCTCGTCGAACAACGAGCAGTACTTC. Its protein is CASSLGGGSSNNEQYF. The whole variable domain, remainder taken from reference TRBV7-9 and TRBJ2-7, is DTGVSQNPRHKITKRGQNVTFRCDPISEHNRLYWYRQTLGQGPEFLTYFQNEAQLEKSRLLSDRFSAERPKGSFSTLEIQRTEQGDSAMYLCASSLGGGSSNNEQYFGPGTRLTVT.

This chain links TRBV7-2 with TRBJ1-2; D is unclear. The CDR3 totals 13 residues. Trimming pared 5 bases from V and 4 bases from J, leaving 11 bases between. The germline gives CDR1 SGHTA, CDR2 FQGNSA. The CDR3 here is CASSPRRAYGYTF. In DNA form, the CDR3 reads TGTGCCAGCAGCCCGCGCCGGGCCTATGGCTACACCTTC.